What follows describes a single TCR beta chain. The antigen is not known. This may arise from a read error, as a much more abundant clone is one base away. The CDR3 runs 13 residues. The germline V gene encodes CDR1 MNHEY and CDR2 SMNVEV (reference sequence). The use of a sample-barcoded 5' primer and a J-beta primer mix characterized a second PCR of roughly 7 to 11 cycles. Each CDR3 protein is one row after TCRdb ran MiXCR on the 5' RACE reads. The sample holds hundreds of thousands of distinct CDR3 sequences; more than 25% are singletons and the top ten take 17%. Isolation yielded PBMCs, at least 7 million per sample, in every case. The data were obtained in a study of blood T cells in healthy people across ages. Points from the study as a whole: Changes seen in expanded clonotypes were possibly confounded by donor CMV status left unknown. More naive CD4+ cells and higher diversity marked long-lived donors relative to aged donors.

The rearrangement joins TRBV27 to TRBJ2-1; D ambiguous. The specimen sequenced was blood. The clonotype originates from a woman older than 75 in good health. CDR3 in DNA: TGTACCAGCAGTTTAGCTGGGGTCGGGGAGCAGTTCTTC. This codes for CTSSLAGVGEQFF.